This T cell receptor beta chain emerged from a study of post-analysis software for immune sequencing data. Notes on the study in general: Relative to controls, patients had 4 or 5 TRBV segments at higher frequency, with TRBV5-6, TRBV5-1 and TRBV20-1 among these. Multiple sclerosis was associated with a significant reduction in normalized Chao1 diversity relative to controls.

In the case of this clonotype: Its antigen remains unidentified.

Unique molecular identifiers were carried by the TCR beta cDNA libraries. TCRdb redid the calling of the PCR reads with MiXCR, one entry per CDR3 protein. This sample has 820,000 or so distinct CDR3 sequences, with roughly 50% found just once. Germline V gives CDR1 LGHDT, CDR2 YNNKEL (reference sequence). The V gene lost 4 bases and the J gene lost 2 bases, with 12 bases spanning the gap. The CDR3 is 15 amino acids. The sample comprised blood. The receptor comes from a girl aged 10 to 17 with multiple sclerosis. J is TRBJ1-5 and V is TRBV3-1, with TRBD1 as a possible D gene (5 bases). CDR3 coding DNA: TGTGCCAGCAGCCCCGATCCGGGGGGCAATCAGCCCCAGCATTTT. Translated, it gives CASSPDPGGNQPQHF.